The 28 T cell receptor beta chains below all came from one sample that was sequenced in a study of blood T cells in healthy people across ages. The second PCR ran about 6 to 12 cycles with a sample-barcoded 5' primer and J-beta primers. Using its own MiXCR run on the 5' RACE reads, TCRdb lists one record per CDR3 protein. Found here are 1.5 million to 2 million distinct CDR3 sequences, about 35% of them singletons; the top ten hold over 9%. The sample comprised blood. These receptors were taken from a woman aged 25 to 45 in good health.

This clonotype has just a few counts. V gene TRBV5-1 combines with J gene TRBJ1-1; 12 bases match TRBD1. V trimming: 4 bases; J trimming: 3 bases; junction bases outside the gene matches: 4. The CDR3 consists of 15 residues. The germline gives CDR1 SGHRS, CDR2 YFSETQ. In DNA, the CDR3 is TGCGCCAGCAGCACGGGACAGGGGGCCGACACTGAAGCTTTCTTT. Residues: CASSTGQGADTEAFF.

A few counts support this clonotype. V and J are TRBV6-1 and TRBJ2-1; possibly TRBD2 for D (6 bases). V was cut by 4 bases and J by 6 bases, with 19 bases left in between. CDR3 length equals 16 residues. The germline V gene has CDR1 MNHNS and CDR2 SASEGT. CDR3 residues: CASSGALAGRFNEQFF. The CDR3 region has the DNA TGTGCCAGCAGTGGGGCCCTTGCGGGACGATTCAATGAGCAGTTCTTC.

V and J are TRBV5-5 and TRBJ2-3, with TRBD2 matching over 10 bases. Per the germline V gene, CDR1 is SGHKS and CDR2 is YYEKEE (reference sequence). The CDR3 has 19 residues. V was clipped by 4 bases and J by 0 bases; unmatched bases: 14. The DNA of the CDR3 is TGTGCCAGCAGCGGGGGGTCTAGCGGGAGCACACCTAGCACAGATACGCAGTATTTT. Amino acid sequence: CASSGGSSGSTPSTDTQYF.

The V gene is TRBV5-1, the J gene TRBJ2-7; D gene ambiguous. The germline V gene has CDR1 SGHRS and CDR2 YFSETQ. CDR3 length equals 14 residues. Trimming left V 2 bases short and J 0 bases short, with 9 bases between. The CDR3 region has the DNA TGCGCCAGCAGCTTTAGCCTGAGCTCCTACGAGCAGTACTTC. Its translation is CASSFSLSSYEQYF. Drawing the rest from reference TRBV5-1 and TRBJ2-7, the complete variable domain is KAGVTQTPRYLIKTRGQQVTLSCSPISGHRSVSWYQQTPGQGLQFLFEYFSETQRNKGNFPGRFSGRQFSNSRSEMNVSTLELGDSALYLCASSFSLSSYEQYFGPGTRLTVT.

The gene calls are TRBV7-3 and TRBJ2-2; 8 positions agree with TRBD2. This CDR3 region has 18 residues. Germline CDR1 reads SGHTA; CDR2 reads FQGTGA. Unmatched junction bases numbered 12, after V lost 5 bases and J lost 1 base. Here the CDR3 reads CASSPRSPGGWNTGELFF. For the CDR3, the DNA is TGTGCCAGCAGCCCCCGTTCTCCGGGAGGGTGGAACACCGGGGAGCTGTTTTTT.

The chain couples TRBV11-2 to TRBJ2-2; TRBD1 matches at 8 bases. The CDR3 contains 16 residues. Germline V gene lookup returns CDR1 SGHAT and CDR2 FQNNGV. Unmatched junction bases numbered 7, after V lost 0 bases and J lost 7 bases. CDR3 sequence reads: CASSLDRTGRDGELFF. CDR3 nucleotide sequence: TGTGCCAGCAGCTTAGATAGGACAGGGCGGGACGGGGAGCTGTTTTTT.

This clonotype was detected a few times. This sequence joins TRBV20-1 and TRBJ2-3; D is perhaps TRBD2 (6 bases). There are 15 residues in the CDR3. The V and J ends lost 6 bases and 2 bases respectively, with 18 bases between them. CDR1 is DFQATT and CDR2 is SNEGSKA in the germline V gene (reference sequence). The CDR3: CSAVPIAEITDTQYF. CDR3 DNA: TGCAGTGCCGTACCCATAGCGGAAATCACAGATACGCAGTATTTT.

This clonotype was seen a handful of times. Here the CDR3 DNA reads TGTGCCAGCAGTAAGCTGCTAGCGGGAGGCCTCGAGCAGTACTTC. Its translation: CASSKLLAGGLEQYF. The chain combines TRBV7-9 with TRBJ2-7; 11 positions match TRBD2. Germline V gives CDR1 SEHNR, CDR2 FQNEAQ (reference sequence). V trimming: 6 bases; J trimming: 6 bases; junction bases outside the gene matches: 10. The CDR3 length is 15 residues.

The chain joins TRBV7-6 to TRBJ2-5, with 7 nucleotides matching TRBD1. The CDR3 consists of 15 residues. Germline V CDR1 and CDR2: SGHVS, FNYEAQ. V shed 5 bases, J shed 4 bases, and the junction held 10 bases outside the gene matches. The CDR3 bases are TGTGCCAGCAGCATGAGTACAGGGGCGGGAGAGACCCAGTACTTC. Residues: CASSMSTGAGETQYF. Full variable domain (remainder filled in from reference TRBV7-6 and TRBJ2-5): GAGVSQSPRYKVTKRGQDVALRCDPISGHVSLYWYRQALGQGPEFLTYFNYEAQQDKSGLPNDRFSAERPEGSISTLTIQRTEQRDSAMYRCASSMSTGAGETQYFGPGTRLLVL.

This clonotype came up once. V is TRBV9 and J is TRBJ1-5; 7 bases match TRBD1. The germline V gene encodes CDR1 SGDLS and CDR2 YYNGEE. This CDR3 region has 15 residues. V lost 3 bases to trimming and J lost 5 bases; unmatched junction nucleotides: 8. The DNA for the CDR3 is TGTGCCAGCAGCGAATACGACAGGGAAGATCAGCCCCAGCATTTT. It is translated as CASSEYDREDQPQHF.

On this clonotype itself: Just one base apart from a much larger clone, this may be a read error. DNA for the CDR3: TGTGCCAGCAGTTTCTCCGGAGGGGGTGGCAACACCTTC. Translated: CASSFSGGGGNTF. The chain couples TRBV12-3 or TRBV12-4 to TRBJ1-2; D may be TRBD1 (6 bases). The CDR3 has 13 residues.

The chain carries TRBV6-6 and TRBJ1-5, with D perhaps TRBD1 (6 bases). CDR1 and CDR2 (germline): MNHNY, SVGAGI (reference sequence). The CDR3 consists of 12 residues. Trimming removed 6 bases at V and 7 bases at J, with 10 bases between. The CDR3 coding sequence is TGTGCCAGCAGCCAGGACAGCCAGCCCCAGCATTTT. It specifies CASSQDSQPQHF.

This clonotype was counted ten times or more. The rearrangement joins TRBV4-1 to TRBJ1-5, with D uncertain. Per germline, CDR1 MGHRA and CDR2 YSYEKL. V lost 3 bases and J 1 base, leaving 7 bases between the germline ends. The length of the CDR3 is 14 residues. CDR3 DNA: TGCGCCAGCAGCCAGATAGGGAGCAATCAGCCCCAGCATTTT. This gives the protein CASSQIGSNQPQHF.

V is TRBV13 and J is TRBJ2-7; D unresolved. Trimming took 4 bases from V and 6 from J, leaving 16 bases between them. The CDR3 spans 14 residues. Germline V CDR1 and CDR2: PRHDT, FYEKMQ (reference sequence). CDR3 amino acids: CASSCLGSSGEQYF. The CDR3 DNA sequence: TGTGCCAGCAGCTGTCTTGGTAGCTCCGGCGAGCAGTACTTC.

This clonotype was seen a handful of times. The chain joins TRBV4-2 to TRBJ2-1; TRBD2 aligns across 8 bases. The CDR3 covers 16 residues. Per the germline V gene, CDR1 is LGHNA and CDR2 is YNFKEQ. V lost 2 bases and J lost 5; bases outside the gene matches: 8. CDR3 DNA sequence: TGTGCCAGCAGCCAACAAACTAGCGGTCACCACAATGAGCAGTTCTTC. The encoded protein is CASSQQTSGHHNEQFF.

This clonotype was picked up a small number of times. This sequence joins TRBV7-6 and TRBJ2-7; 7 nucleotides align to TRBD1. Germline-derived CDR1 and CDR2 are SGHVS and FNYEAQ. The CDR3 extends over 15 amino acids. The V segment lost 2 bases and the J segment 2 bases; nucleotides outside the gene matches: 6. CDR3 region: CASSLNRQGAYEQYF. In DNA form, the CDR3 reads TGTGCCAGCAGCTTAAATCGACAGGGCGCCTACGAGCAGTACTTC.

This clonotype was picked up one time. The chain couples TRBV20-1 to TRBJ1-2; TRBD1 matches 8 bases. The CDR3 extends over 14 amino acids. Trimming cost V 3 bases and J 1 base; bases outside gene matches: 4. CDR1 DFQATT and CDR2 SNEGSKA come from the germline V gene (reference sequence). CDR3 nucleotides: TGCAGTGCTAGGGGACAGGATATTAACTATGGCTACACCTTC. Encoded protein: CSARGQDINYGYTF.

The V and J genes are TRBV7-9 and TRBJ2-1, with TRBD2 matching over 10 bases. This CDR3 is 16 amino acids long. V dropped 3 bases and J dropped 7; count of bases not matched to a gene: 9. The germline gives CDR1 SEHNR, CDR2 FQNEAQ (reference sequence). DNA for the CDR3: TGTGCCAGCAGCTTTTCCGGGACTAGCGCCCCAAATGAGCAGTTCTTC. Its protein product is CASSFSGTSAPNEQFF. The full variable domain, its missing parts supplied by reference TRBV7-9 and TRBJ2-1, is DTGVSQNPRHKITKRGQNVTFRCDPISEHNRLYWYRQTLGQGPEFLTYFQNEAQLEKSRLLSDRFSAERPKGSFSTLEIQRTEQGDSAMYLCASSFSGTSAPNEQFFGPGTRLTVL.

The chain joins TRBV5-1 to TRBJ2-1, with 11 bases matching TRBD2. The CDR3 loop spans 17 amino acids. Germline V gene sequence: CDR1 SGHRS, CDR2 YFSETQ. Losses at the gene ends were 5 bases for V and 4 bases for J; bases not matched to a gene: 11. CDR3 nucleotides: TGCGCCAGCAGTCCCGAGGTAGCGGGAGGGATTTACAATGAGCAGTTCTTC. It translates to CASSPEVAGGIYNEQFF.

This clonotype was recorded many times. The J gene is TRBJ2-7, the V gene TRBV29-1; D unclear. CDR1 is SQVTM, CDR2 ANQGSEA, per germline. The CDR3 contains 11 residues. Trimming pared 3 bases from V and 5 bases from J, leaving 8 bases between. The CDR3 spells CSVDLVHEQYF. In DNA, the CDR3 is TGCAGCGTTGACTTAGTGCACGAGCAGTACTTC.

The chain couples TRBV20-1 to TRBJ2-1; unclear D gene. Per germline, CDR1 DFQATT and CDR2 SNEGSKA (reference sequence). This CDR3 has 12 residues. V lost 1 base, J lost 10 bases, and 11 bases lay in between. The CDR3 is CSARVPFSEQFF. In DNA form, the CDR3 reads TGCAGTGCTAGAGTACCATTTTCGGAGCAGTTCTTC.

There are a few counts of this clonotype. The chain is built from TRBV4-2 and TRBJ2-3, with 7 bases fitting TRBD2. Germline lookup yields CDR1 LGHNA and CDR2 YNFKEQ. V shed 8 bases, J shed 3 bases, and the junction held 8 bases outside the gene matches. The length of the CDR3 is 14 residues. CDR3 residues: CASLGAGATDTQYF. Written as DNA, the CDR3 is TGTGCCAGCCTCGGGGCGGGAGCAACAGATACGCAGTATTTT.

The CDR3 DNA reads TGCAGTGCTAGAGATAAGGAGCGAGGCTATTACAATGAGCAGTTCTTC. Translation gives CSARDKERGYYNEQFF. This chain connects TRBV20-1 to TRBJ2-1; D not resolved. From germline, CDR1 is DFQATT and CDR2 SNEGSKA (reference sequence). The CDR3 contains 16 residues. Trimming shortened V by 0 bases and J by 4 bases, and 16 bases separated the two germline ends.

This clonotype was counted ten times or more. V is TRBV28 and J is TRBJ2-4; tentatively, D is TRBD2 (6 bases). Germline assignment: CDR1 MDHEN and CDR2 SYDVKM. Trimming pared 4 bases from V and 7 bases from J, leaving 14 bases between. The CDR3 loop spans 14 amino acids. As DNA, the CDR3 is TGTGCCAGCAGTTCCCGGGTTCGGGGGAACATTCAGTACTTC. The encoded protein is CASSSRVRGNIQYF.

The V and J genes are TRBV29-1 and TRBJ2-3, with D tentatively TRBD1 (5 bases). Germline V lookup: CDR1 SQVTM, CDR2 ANQGSEA. This CDR3 is 16 amino acids long. The V end was cut by 4 bases, the J end by 4 bases, with 21 bases between. In DNA form, the CDR3 reads TGCAGCGTTGCCCCCATACGTAGGACCAGGGCAGATACGCAGTATTTT. Translation: CSVAPIRRTRADTQYF.

This clonotype has ten or more counts. This chain connects TRBV4-1 to TRBJ1-2, with no clear D. CDR3 length: 16 residues. Germline V gene data show CDR1 as MGHRA and CDR2 as YSYEKL. Trimming pared 0 bases from V and 1 base from J, leaving 12 bases between. CDR3 region: CASSQEPTAYNYGYTF. DNA for the CDR3: TGCGCCAGCAGCCAAGAACCAACAGCCTATAACTATGGCTACACCTTC.

This clonotype was picked up a small number of times. The chain couples TRBV30 to TRBJ1-5; 7 nucleotides align to TRBD1. The junction had 5 bases not matched to a gene; V was cut back by 0 bases and J by 9 bases. The CDR3 has 13 residues. Looked up from germline, CDR1 is GTSNPN and CDR2 is SVGIG (reference sequence). CDR3 nucleotides: TGTGCCTGGAGTGTACAGGGGTTCGGGCCCCAGCATTTT. This codes for CAWSVQGFGPQHF. Full variable domain (rest looked up from reference TRBV30 and TRBJ1-5): SQTIHQWPATLVQPVGSPLSLECTVEGTSNPNLYWYRQAAGRGLQLLFYSVGIGQISSEVPQNLSASRPQDRQFILSSKKLLLSDSGFYLCAWSVQGFGPQHFGDGTRLSIL.

This clonotype was seen a handful of times. J is TRBJ2-1 and V is TRBV20-1; tentatively, D is TRBD1 (6 bases). Trimming removed 5 bases from V and 0 bases from J, with 11 bases in between. Per germline, CDR1 DFQATT and CDR2 SNEGSKA (reference sequence). The CDR3 length is 14 residues. The DNA of the CDR3 is TGCAGTGCTCCAAGGGGGAGCTCCTACAATGAGCAGTTCTTC. It translates to CSAPRGSSYNEQFF.